A single sample gave rise to the 20 T cell receptor beta chains below, sequenced in a study of shared clonotypes between healthy human individuals. Generated by immunoSEQ multiplex PCR, the TCRdb table keeps only in-frame clones and is missing some. This table holds around 1.6 million clones, 98% found once. The specimen sequenced was naive CD4+ T cells sorted from blood. As for subset: CD45RA+ positively selected. The receptors were gathered from a man aged 25 to 45 in good health.

V and J are TRBV25-1 and TRBJ2-2; D not certain. The V end was cut by 1 base, the J end by 6 bases, with 6 bases between. In germline, CDR1 is MGHDK, CDR2 SYGVNS. The CDR3 has 13 amino acids. The CDR3 nucleotides are TGTGCCAGCAGTGAATCCTGGTCCGGGGAGCTGTTTTTT. Translated, it gives CASSESWSGELFF.

A word on this clone: The sample holds other DNA sequences that translate to the same CDR3. V gene TRBV19 combines with J gene TRBJ2-1; D possibly corresponds to TRBD2 (6 bases). Germline CDR1 is LNHDA and CDR2 is SQIVND (reference sequence). V dropped 6 bases and J dropped 2 bases, with 8 bases sitting between them. The CDR3 runs 13 residues. This CDR3 reads CASRRDAYNEQFF. CDR3 nucleotide sequence: TGTGCCAGTAGGCGGGATGCCTACAATGAGCAGTTCTTC.

This chain uses TRBV28 with TRBJ2-1; D is ambiguous. Per the germline V gene, CDR1 is MDHEN and CDR2 is SYDVKM. The CDR3 totals 11 residues. V dropped 7 bases and J dropped 2 bases, with 3 bases sitting between them. CDR3 DNA sequence: TGTGCCAGCAAGACCTACAATGAGCAGTTCTTC. Translating gives CASKTYNEQFF.

This clone has only one observation. CDR3 bases: TGTGCCAGCAGCGCGGAGGGGGGCCTAAACATTCAGTACTTC. Its protein product is CASSAEGGLNIQYF. The rearrangement joins TRBV6-6 to TRBJ2-4; the D call may be TRBD1 or TRBD2 (6 bases each). The CDR3 contains 14 residues. V lost 6 bases to trimming and J lost 6 bases, with 15 bases between them. Per germline, CDR1 MNHNY and CDR2 SVGAGI (reference sequence).

The genes are TRBV7-2 and TRBJ1-2; D might be TRBD1 (5 bases). The CDR3 length is 14 residues. The germline V and J ends were trimmed by 4 bases and 7 bases, with 16 bases remaining between them. In germline, CDR1 is SGHTA, CDR2 FQGNSA. The CDR3 reads CASSSQDKRSGYTF. In DNA form, the CDR3 reads TGTGCCAGCAGCTCGCAGGACAAAAGAAGTGGCTACACCTTC.

The chain links TRBV5-8 to TRBJ1-2; no firm D call. The V and J ends lost 2 bases and 13 bases respectively, with 15 bases between them. This CDR3 has 12 amino acids. From germline, CDR1 is SGHTS and CDR2 YDEGEE. The CDR3 sequence is CASSFSGLAATF. CDR3 in DNA: TGTGCCAGCAGCTTCTCCGGGCTGGCGGCCACCTTC.

The chain uses TRBV28 and TRBJ2-1; 10 nucleotides align to TRBD1. J gave up 4 bases and V 6 bases, and 3 bases lay outside the gene matches. CDR1 is MDHEN and CDR2 is SYDVKM in the germline V gene. CDR3 length: 14 amino acids. Written as DNA, the CDR3 is TGTGCCAGCAGACCGGGACAGGGGTACAATGAGCAGTTCTTC. Residues: CASRPGQGYNEQFF.

The rearrangement joins TRBV9 to TRBJ2-7; maybe TRBD1 (5 bases). Trimming stripped 3 bases from V and 7 bases from J, with 20 bases between. In germline, CDR1 is SGDLS, CDR2 YYNGEE. The CDR3 loop spans 15 amino acids. The CDR3 DNA is TGTGCCAGCAGCGCCACGTGGGGCTTGCTCGGGGAGCAGTACTTC. Its protein product is CASSATWGLLGEQYF. The entire variable domain, with the rest obtained from reference TRBV9 and TRBJ2-7, is as follows: DSGVTQTPKHLITATGQRVTLRCSPRSGDLSVYWYQQSLDQGLQFLIQYYNGEERAKGNILERFSAQQFPDLHSELNLSSLELGDSALYFCASSATWGLLGEQYFGPGTRLTVT.

This chain links TRBV7-2 with TRBJ2-1, with 14 bases aligning to TRBD2. CDR3 length: 15 amino acids. Germline loops: CDR1 SGHTA, CDR2 FQGNSA. Trimming removed 5 bases from V and 8 bases from J; junction bases left unmatched: 5. The CDR3 region is CASSGGLAGVYEQFF. The CDR3 bases are TGTGCCAGCAGCGGGGGACTAGCGGGAGTCTATGAGCAGTTCTTC.

The rearrangement uses TRBV25-1 and TRBJ2-6; TRBD1 might be the D (6 bases). Germline V lookup: CDR1 MGHDK, CDR2 SYGVNS. Trimming took 5 bases from V and 4 from J, leaving 12 bases between them. The CDR3 runs to 15 residues. In nucleotides, the CDR3 is TGTGCCAGCAGTATGAACAGGGCCGGGGCCAACGTCCTGACTTTC. Encoded protein: CASSMNRAGANVLTF. The whole variable domain, filled in from reference TRBV25-1 and TRBJ2-6, reads EADIYQTPRYLVIGTGKKITLECSQTMGHDKMYWYQQDPGMELHLIHYSYGVNSTEKGDLSSESTVSRIRTEHFPLTLESARPSHTSQYLCASSMNRAGANVLTFGAGSRLTVL.

This chain connects TRBV5-4 to TRBJ2-1; 7 bases line up with TRBD2. Germline V gives CDR1 SGHNT, CDR2 YYREEE (reference sequence). Germline trimming cut 2 bases from V and 8 bases from J; bases unmatched to any gene: 16. CDR3 length equals 17 residues. The CDR3, as DNA: TGTGCCAGCAGCTTTCCTAGCGGACCCGGAATCTGGGATGAGCAGTTCTTC. Amino acids: CASSFPSGPGIWDEQFF.

V usage is TRBV6-5 and J usage is TRBJ1-3; D not resolved. CDR1 is MNHEY, CDR2 SVGAGI, per germline. The CDR3 is made up of 13 amino acids. Trimming removed 6 bases from V and 0 bases from J, with 6 bases in between. The CDR3 nucleotides read TGTGCCAGCAGCTCCCGCTCTGGAAACACCATATATTTT. It encodes CASSSRSGNTIYF.

This rearrangement joins TRBV5-6 to TRBJ1-2; 9 nucleotides match TRBD1. The CDR3 extends over 14 amino acids. CDR1 and CDR2 (germline): SGHDT, YYEEEE. Trimming removed 5 bases from V and 5 bases from J; junction bases left unmatched: 7. The CDR3 here is CASRTTGTGYGYTF. In DNA form, the CDR3 reads TGTGCCAGCAGAACCACCGGGACAGGGTATGGCTACACCTTC.

The V gene is TRBV14, the J gene TRBJ2-5, with TRBD2 matching over 7 bases. The CDR3 spans 16 residues. The junction had 12 bases not matched to a gene; V was cut back by 3 bases and J by 5 bases. Looked up from germline, CDR1 is SGHDN and CDR2 is FVKESK. CDR3 residues: CASSHHLGLGSETQYF. For the CDR3, the DNA is TGTGCCAGCAGCCACCACCTCGGACTAGGAAGCGAGACCCAGTACTTC.

The gene calls are TRBV27 and TRBJ2-3; TRBD2 matches at 8 bases. The CDR3 sequence is 15 residues long. Germline V gene sequence: CDR1 MNHEY, CDR2 SMNVEV (reference sequence). J gave up 0 bases and V 6 bases, and 5 bases lay outside the gene matches. The CDR3 sequence: CASSFSGTSTDTQYF. Written as DNA, the CDR3 is TGTGCCAGCAGCTTTAGCGGGACTAGCACAGATACGCAGTATTTT.

This clone occurred once. The chain has TRBV19 and TRBJ2-3; 10 bases fit TRBD1. Per the germline V gene, CDR1 is LNHDA and CDR2 is SQIVND (reference sequence). V lost 4 bases and J lost 3; bases outside the gene matches: 7. This CDR3 is built from 16 residues. CDR3 nucleotide sequence: TGTGCCAGTAGTAGGAGGACAGGGGGAACGACAGATACGCAGTATTTT. It encodes CASSRRTGGTTDTQYF. The complete variable domain, with remaining parts taken from reference TRBV19 and TRBJ2-3, reads DGGITQSPKYLFRKEGQNVTLSCEQNLNHDAMYWYRQDPGQGLRLIYYSQIVNDFQKGDIAEGYSVSREKKESFPLTVTSAQKNPTAFYLCASSRRTGGTTDTQYFGPGTRLTVL.

The chain carries TRBV5-6 and TRBJ2-5; no definite D call. V was clipped by 3 bases and J by 5 bases, with 11 bases between them. This CDR3 comprises 13 residues. Germline CDR1 SGHDT, CDR2 YYEEEE. The CDR3 bases are TGTGCCAGCAGCTCGAAATGGTGGGAGACCCAGTACTTC. Translation: CASSSKWWETQYF. The whole variable domain, filled in from reference TRBV5-6 and TRBJ2-5, reads DAGVTQSPTHLIKTRGQQVTLRCSPKSGHDTVSWYQQALGQGPQFIFQYYEEEERQRGNFPDRFSGHQFPNYSSELNVNALLLGDSALYLCASSSKWWETQYFGPGTRLLVL.

The chain uses TRBV18 and TRBJ2-2, with D maybe TRBD2 (6 bases). Trimming stripped 0 bases from V and 1 base from J, with 15 bases between. Germline V gene data show CDR1 as KGHSH and CDR2 as LQKENI. This CDR3 spans 18 amino acids. The CDR3 here is CASSPPLGLSGNTGELFF. Here the CDR3 DNA reads TGTGCCAGCTCACCACCCCTCGGACTAAGCGGGAACACCGGGGAGCTGTTTTTT.

This rearrangement joins TRBV5-6 to TRBJ1-2, with a possible D match to TRBD1 (6 bases). V was trimmed by 2 bases and J by 0 bases, leaving 8 bases between them. Germline CDR1 and CDR2: SGHDT and YYEEEE. The CDR3 covers 14 residues. The CDR3 DNA reads TGTGCCAGCAGCTTACGACAGGCTAACTATGGCTACACCTTC. Translating it yields CASSLRQANYGYTF.

The chain links TRBV6-4 to TRBJ2-1, with 9 bases lining up with TRBD2. Germline V gene lookup returns CDR1 MRHNA and CDR2 SNTAGT. V lost 5 bases, J lost 8 bases, and 7 bases stayed unmatched. The CDR3 sequence is 14 residues long. This CDR3 is CASSLSREGYEQFF. The DNA for the CDR3 is TGTGCCAGCAGTCTATCGCGGGAGGGGTATGAGCAGTTCTTC.